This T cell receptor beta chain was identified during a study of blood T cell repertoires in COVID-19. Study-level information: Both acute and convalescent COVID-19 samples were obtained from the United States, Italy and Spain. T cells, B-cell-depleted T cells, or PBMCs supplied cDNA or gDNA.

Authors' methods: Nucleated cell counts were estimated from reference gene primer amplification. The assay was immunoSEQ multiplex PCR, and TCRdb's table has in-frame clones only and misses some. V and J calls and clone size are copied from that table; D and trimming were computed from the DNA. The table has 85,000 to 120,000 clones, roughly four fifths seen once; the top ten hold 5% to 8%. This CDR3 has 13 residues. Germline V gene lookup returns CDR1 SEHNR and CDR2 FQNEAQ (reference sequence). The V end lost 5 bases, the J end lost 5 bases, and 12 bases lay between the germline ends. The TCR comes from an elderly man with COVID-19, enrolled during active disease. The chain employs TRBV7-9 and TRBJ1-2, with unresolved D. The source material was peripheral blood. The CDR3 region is CASSPDSAYGYTF. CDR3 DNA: TGTGCCAGCAGCCCCGACTCCGCATATGGCTACACCTTC.